The sequence of this T cell receptor (beta chain) was determined in a study of blood T cell repertoires in COVID-19. Study-level information: Samples taken during acute and convalescent COVID-19 were collected in the United States, Italy and Spain. Sources were T cells, B-cell-depleted T cells, or PBMCs; the material itself was cDNA or gDNA.

Authors' data handling: Scientists estimated how many nucleated cells there were by amplifying reference gene primers. TCRdb's table, derived via immunoSEQ multiplex PCR, lists solely in-frame clones and lacks some. V and J calls and clone size are given by that table; D and trimming were obtained from the DNA. This table has approximately 68,000 clones, about four fifths appearing once. This sequence originates from a human donor in a cohort sampled during active COVID-19. The sample comprised peripheral blood.

The CDR3 here is CASSLSGQRLMNTEAFF. Written as DNA, the CDR3 is TGTGCCAGCAGCTTATCGGGACAGCGCTTAATGAACACTGAAGCTTTCTTT. This sequence joins TRBV7-3 and TRBJ1-1; TRBD1 agrees at 7 bases. There are 17 residues in the CDR3. V lost 2 bases and J lost 0; bases outside the gene matches: 9. Germline V gives CDR1 SGHTA, CDR2 FQGTGA.